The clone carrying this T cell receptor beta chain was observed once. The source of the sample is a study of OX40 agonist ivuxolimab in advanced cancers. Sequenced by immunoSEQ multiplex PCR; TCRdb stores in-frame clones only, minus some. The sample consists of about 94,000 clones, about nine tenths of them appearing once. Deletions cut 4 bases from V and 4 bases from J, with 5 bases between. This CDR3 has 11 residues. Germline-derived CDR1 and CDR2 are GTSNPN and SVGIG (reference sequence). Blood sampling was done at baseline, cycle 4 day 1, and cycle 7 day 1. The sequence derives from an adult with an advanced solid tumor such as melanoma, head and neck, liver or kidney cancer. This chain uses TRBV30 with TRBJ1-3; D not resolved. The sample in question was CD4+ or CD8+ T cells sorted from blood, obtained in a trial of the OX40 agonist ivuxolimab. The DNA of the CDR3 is TGTGCCTGGATTCGGGGAAACACCATATATTTT. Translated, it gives CAWIRGNTIYF. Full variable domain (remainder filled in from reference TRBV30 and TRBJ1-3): SQTIHQWPATLVQPVGSPLSLECTVEGTSNPNLYWYRQAAGRGLQLLFYSVGIGQISSEVPQNLSASRPQDRQFILSSKKLLLSDSGFYLCAWIRGNTIYFGEGSWLTVV.